This T cell receptor (beta chain) was found in a study of cytomegalovirus exposure and HLA in healthy donors (dated by TCRdb to 2017 to 2019). Turning to the overall study: According to an earlier analysis of several hundred of the donors, roughly 180 million T cells yielded roughly 100 million unique TCR beta sequences and about 300 Gb of sequence data. To predict cytomegalovirus infection status, the study combined high-throughput TCR immunosequencing, statistical association of individual TCRs with disease status, and machine learning. The study used immunosequencing to profile the T cell repertoires of several hundred subjects and linked those repertoires to cytomegalovirus serostatus. Both class I and class II loci were covered by HLA typing, at four-digit resolution. Of the roughly 400 genotyped donors, around 81% fell in the genetic ancestry cluster associated with self-reported Caucasian donors. Alongside the repertoire data, information on donor age, sex, ethnicity and CMV serostatus was compiled. Rather than using new phenotypic data, the later analysis identified candidate immune exposures from TCR beta sequences and from how often those sequences occurred across donors. To study patterns of TCR occurrence, a later analysis re-analyzed previously published TCR beta repertoires from around 700 donors and added high-resolution HLA genotyping. In a later genetic analysis, genome-wide SNP genotypes for about three fifths of the 666 donors were used, and that subset was treated as a discovery cohort. The number of typed donors differed by locus: about 629-640 for A, B, C, DRB1 and DQB1; about 520 for DQA1; 606 for DPA1; and roughly 490 for DPB1. Approximately 300 gigabases of sequencing data and around 85 million unique TCR sequences made up an early release that covered 500 to 700 HLA-typed donors. The study aimed to test whether cataloging public T cell receptors could reveal signatures of past pathogen exposure. About 5 DR-DQ haplotypes were handled as single units for association and clustering, since linkage in the cohort was strong. An earlier analysis of roughly 580 of the donors used high-throughput TCR beta sequencing to judge whether each TCR beta V gene segment behaved as functional or pseudogenic. All discovery cohort repertoires had been generated using a single sequencing platform. Along with the approximately 700-subject first cohort, a separate validation cohort of approximately 110 different subjects was used. On average, approximately 250,000 unique TCR beta nucleotide sequences were sequenced per donor among roughly 430 genotyped donors of the cohort, with roughly 19% of those sequences being non-productive.

The library was built by means of the immunoSEQ multiplex PCR assay. A mixture of 60 forward primers for TCR Vbeta segments and 13 reverse primers for TCR Jbeta segments was used in the multiplex PCR. Amplification of the CDR3 region of rearranged TCR beta genes was performed with a multiplex PCR assay on genomic DNA. The amplified TCR beta libraries were sequenced on the Illumina HiSeq System as 87-base-pair reads. In the original analysis: A later analysis tallied approximately 87 million unique TCR beta chains across the 610 or so repertoires, and some 12 million of those chains were shared by two or more donors. Raw reads were error-corrected and collapsed into unique sequences with a nearest-neighbor algorithm that merged closely related sequences to remove PCR and sequencing errors. CDR3 sequences were aligned to IMGT reference sequences to assign V, D and J gene segments. Each retained sequence needed at least a six-nucleotide match to both a V gene segment and a J gene segment. A rearrangement counted as productive if the CDR3 had no stop codons and remained in frame with V and J, and every other rearrangement counted as non-productive. CDR3 was defined by IMGT convention, running from the second conserved V-encoded cysteine to the conserved J-encoded phenylalanine. The earlier analysis of about 500 of the donors excluded sequences that lacked an unambiguous match to a single V gene segment. In an earlier analysis of 587 of the donors, a V segment was called functional when productive rearrangements were above 56.7%, and segregating when the standard deviation between donors exceeded 5%. A statistical classification framework was developed to diagnose cytomegalovirus status using the catalog of TCR beta chain sequences. V and J gene assignment, in a later analysis, came from comparing TCR nucleotide sequences with IMGT/GENE-DB human TR gene sequences. In a later analysis, CDR3 sequences and most-parsimonious VDJ recombination scenarios were assigned using the TCRdist pipeline. In a later analysis, each TCR beta chain was defined by its CDR3 amino acid sequence together with its V-gene family, and reads without a unique V-gene family were excluded. In a later analysis, fewer than 650 highly shared, low-generation-probability nucleotide sequences were removed to address suspected cross-contamination and a sequencing artifact. In a later analysis, a clonal expansion index was calculated for each public chain from normalized within-repertoire ranks of inferred template counts. Generation probabilities in a later analysis came from a VDJ recombination model fitted to out-of-frame rearrangements, and those results were checked against IGoR. In a later analysis, hypergeometric tests were used to score TCR-TCR, TCR-HLA and TCR-CMV co-occurrence, with a repertoire-size bias correction applied to TCR pairs. False discovery rates were estimated in a later analysis by permuting HLA or CMV assignments 20 times. In a later analysis, co-occurring TCRs were grouped using DBSCAN, and TCRdist sequence similarity was added for clustering within HLA-allele-positive subsets. Co-occurrence clustering excluded repertoires with fewer than 30,000 or more than 120,000 public chains, plus five with anomalous nucleotide sharing. The clones in this table, taken by TCRdb from immuneACCESS, are in-frame only. Not every clone is retained; where verified, under half of the shortfall comes from an unresolved V gene, and the cause of the rest is unknown. V and J calls and clone size are given by that table; D and trimming were obtained from the DNA. The sample contains 150,000 to 200,000 clones, around 69% of them found a single time. Approximately 3% of the sample comes from the top ten.

The CDR3 has 14 amino acids, counting the end cysteine and phenylalanine. Left in the record is the CDR3 DNA by itself, 42 bases read in frame from the first base. The germline V end is reduced by 8 bases and the J end by 6 bases; junction bases left unmatched: 11. From a lookup of the germline V gene (reference sequence), CDR1 and CDR2 are MNHEY and SMNVEV. With regard to this clone: The antigen it recognizes is unknown. No much larger clone exists at a distance of one base, and base qualities are not known.

Here is what the overall study found, with its caveats: CMV serostatus was the only immune exposure information available for the cohort. Only TCR beta chains were sequenced in this cohort, and the absence of alpha or paired-chain data limited detectable features. According to a later analysis, parvovirus B19, influenza, CMV and Epstein-Barr virus appeared linked to several top co-occurrence clusters. Sequencing depth was assumed to be roughly uniform across donors in the presence/absence analyses, though that assumption may not hold. In a later analysis, HLA-associated TCR beta chains were found to be more clonally expanded and to have lower generation probabilities than equally common non-associated chains. The sequencing pipeline was judged likely to have produced a cluster of highly shared sequence variants as a technical artifact. A further reported finding was that TCR beta sequences accurately predicted the HLA-A and HLA-B alleles for most subjects in the first cohort. In an earlier analysis of around 600 of the donors, most TCR beta V segments appeared in productive rearrangements about 87% or about 30% of the time, broadly matching IMGT annotations. The authors suggested that the approach could potentially be generalized to other disease states and immunological phenotypes. Cytomegalovirus status was reported to be diagnosed by the classifier with high specificity and sensitivity in both the original and validation cohorts. According to a later genetic analysis, donors in an Asian-associated ancestry cluster had fewer N-insertions in productive TCRs than the approximately 690-donor mean. Most TCR sequences were observed very rarely across donors, whereas some public TCRs were present in many individuals. In a later analysis, most CMV-associated TCR beta chains were found to appear HLA-restricted, with HLA associations seemingly driven largely by CMV exposure. The study listed 170 or so TCR beta chains as associated with cytomegalovirus. A few of the identified cytomegalovirus-associated TCR beta chains were confirmed in vitro to be specific for cytomegalovirus antigens. V-gene and J-gene trimming of TCR beta chains was associated with a missense DCLRE1C variant in a later genetic analysis, and the association was replicated in an independent cohort. When HLA alleles, especially DR and DQ, strongly co-occurred, attributing TCR associations to individual alleles was difficult. Because counts were too low, about 18 rarely observed V segments, including chromosome 9 orphons, were left out of the earlier analysis of over 550 of the donors. Some IMGT-functional V segments, including TRBV6-2 and TRBV6-3, could not be told apart with the 87-base-pair reads, so those segments were excluded. Linkage disequilibrium might explain the correlated functional status among segregating V segments, but an unknown experimental factor could not be excluded. In a later analysis, 16,951 TCR beta sequences were associated with specific HLA alleles at a false discovery rate of 0.05. Because HLA typing was missing for some donors at each locus, association tests included only the typed subset. In a later analysis, the rate of TCR association differed among HLA loci, with DRB1 alleles having the most associated TCRs and HLA-C alleles having the fewest.

The cohort comprised several hundred healthy bone marrow donors. At the time of sampling, every cohort member was nominally healthy, though immune exposures that went unrecorded were likely present. The donor was CMV seronegative and was included in the group of 352 seronegative cohort members. Every donor gave a peripheral blood sample, and the peripheral blood mononuclear cells from that sample were used for TCR beta sequencing. The Qiagen DNeasy Blood Extraction Kit was used to extract genomic DNA from the blood cell samples. The TCR originated in a woman aged 30 to 39 in good health and CMV-seronegative. Recombination linked TRBV27 to TRBJ2-7; 9 bases in the middle match TRBD2. The specimen was PBMCs. The CDR3 protein: CASARSGSRGEQYF. The base sequence is TGTGCCAGCGCCCGTAGCGGGAGTAGGGGCGAGCAGTACTTC.